The sequence of this TCR beta chain was determined in a study of cytomegalovirus exposure and HLA in healthy donors. Study results and limitations: Cytomegalovirus-associated status was assigned to about 160 TCR beta chains. An analysis was carried out at a later point. It showed that HLA-associated TCR beta chains were more clonally expanded than equally common non-associated chains.

This clone was seen a few times. The antigen remains unidentified. The V gene's germline CDR1 is SGHDT and CDR2 YYEEEE. The V gene lost 1 base and the J gene lost 7 bases, with 11 bases spanning the gap. The length of the CDR3 is 14 residues. PCR amplification relied on 60 Vbeta primers (plus 13 Jbeta primers). TCRdb's table, derived via immunoSEQ multiplex PCR, lists solely in-frame clones and lacks some. In the table there are fewer than 200,000 clones, around 83% of which are singletons. Though probably carrying unrecorded immune exposures, donors were nominally healthy at sampling. What was sequenced was PBMCs. The J gene is TRBJ1-4, the V gene TRBV5-6, with unresolved D. The TCR comes from a woman under 30 in good health and CMV-seronegative. The CDR3 nucleotides read TGTGCCAGCAGCTTGTTGCCCGAGGGTGAAAAACTGTTTTTT. This gives the protein CASSLLPEGEKLFF.